This TCR beta chain was obtained from a study of beta chain features in type 1 diabetes (dated by TCRdb to about 2018). Regarding the study in general: Mean age, gender distribution, total cell number and subset yield were not different between patients and healthy donors. The study compared TCRB repertoires of sorted circulating CD4+ T cell subsets between recently diagnosed type 1 diabetes patients and matched healthy donors. Naive and central memory subsets were obtained from all 30 or so donors, but regulatory and stem cell-like memory subsets were isolated from only 8 patients and roughly eight healthy donors. Across all samples, some 99 million sorted cells were examined, and cell number per subset correlated strongly with RNA yield.

Details on this clone: The specificity of this receptor is unknown. Base qualities are not provided; no much larger clone lies one nucleotide away.

The entire isolated RNA was reverse transcribed using the High Capacity cDNA Reverse Transcription Kit, and thus expressed TCRB transcripts were sequenced. Deep immunoSEQ sequencing was performed on naive, central memory and regulatory T cell samples, with an average of roughly 4 million total reads per sample. Sorted cells were lysed in RLT buffer, and RNA was extracted using DNase-treated RNeasy Micro or Mini kits according to cell number. To prevent cross-contamination, each cell subset was processed individually, whereas patient and healthy donor samples were processed jointly. Using the immunoSEQ multiplex PCR, TCRB sequences were amplified from cDNA into 87-bp fragments spanning the CDR3 region. Sequencing of the amplicons was done on the Illumina HiSeq platform. The source study handled its data this way. PCR bias was computationally corrected using synthetic template baselines, reads within Hamming distance 2 were collapsed, and singletons that could not be merged were discarded. Reads were aligned against IMGT so that V, D and J genes, CDR3 length and insertions or deletions at six rearrangement sites could be assigned. Within each subset, clonotype counts were normalized to sorted cell number, after which true diversity and Gini coefficients were computed with the tcR R package. The overlap coefficient, calculated on TCRB nucleotide sequences, was used to quantify repertoire sharing. Out-of-frame TCRB sequences from naive cells were analyzed as a proxy for the pre-selection repertoire. Sourced from immuneACCESS, this table was stored by TCRdb with only in-frame sequences that have V and J called. A share of the clones is absent; for the studies checked, an unresolved V gene accounts for under half, and the remainder has no known explanation. V and J calls and clone size are as listed in that table; D and trimming were resolved from the DNA. The table for this sample lists around 400,000 clones; roughly 12% of them were counted only once. The ten top clones hold approximately 0.015% of the sample.

CDR1 and CDR2, per the germline V gene, are LGHNA and YNFKEQ. CDR3 length: 17 amino acids, cysteine to phenylalanine. Only CDR3 DNA remains: 51 bases, in frame from the first base. Ends trimmed: V by 2 bases, J by 9 bases; bases unmatched to a gene: 13. Each donor gave one peripheral blood draw, averaging roughly 100 mL, which was collected into heparinised tubes. Using a panel that included CD45RO, CCR7, CD25, CD127, CD95 and CD27, naive, central memory, regulatory and stem cell-like memory CD4+ T cells were sorted on a BD FACSAria II. Purity was above 95% for every sorted population. PBMCs were isolated right away by Lymphoprep density gradient centrifugation and were stained directly, without culture. To minimize batch effects, samples were stained and sorted in pairs, one healthy donor with one patient per experiment. Overall study results and their limits: Naive, central memory and regulatory TCRB repertoires appeared to be more similar among patients than among healthy donors. Shorter templates might have been favored by PCR, but patient and control samples were amplified and corrected together, so both groups would have been affected equally by any skew. Because cDNA was sequenced instead of genomic DNA, activated cells with high expression could be over-represented, although the groups did not differ in activation or CD3 levels. In all four CD4+ subsets, TCRB CDR3 length was moderately but significantly shorter in type 1 diabetes patients. Only small numbers of individuals were included in the HLA sub-analyses, which left unresolved whether HLA type had any influence on TCRB rearrangement. At VDJ recombination sites, patients with type 1 diabetes made fewer insertions and deleted more nucleotides, a pattern implying thymic rearrangement abnormalities.

Sequenced input: naive CD4+ T cells from blood. Taken with the paper, the label for cell subset or site translates to: true naive CD4+ T cells. This sequence originates from a man aged 18 to 29 in good health. Recombination connected TRBV4-2 to TRBJ2-1; 10 bases in between match TRBD2. The DNA sequence follows: TGTGCCAGCAGCCAATCCGCGAGCGGGGGGGCTAGGGGTGAGCAGTTCTTC. This gives the protein CASSQSASGGARGEQFF.